A selection of T cell receptor beta chains follows, all from one sample in a study of early T cells in non-severe SARS-CoV-2 infection. TCRdb processed the 5' RACE reads anew with MiXCR; each CDR3 protein has one entry. Of some 64,000 distinct CDR3 sequences listed, roughly 13% are singletons. The sequencing input was whole blood. Every receptor here comes from an adult who was a healthcare worker with PCR-confirmed SARS-CoV-2 infection or an uninfected control (not recorded which). The CDR3 runs from the conserved cysteine through the conserved F or W. Fields, in order: D gene, V gene, J gene, clone size, CDR3 protein, CDR3 DNA. D genes are given only for firm matches. A row's size may be missing; if present it is once, few, many or a size class.

.,TRBV21-1,TRBJ1-5,many,CASTTLWRGQVQPQHF,TGTGCCAGCACCACCCTTTGGAGGGGGCAGGTACAGCCCCAGCATTTT
TRBD2,TRBV11-2,TRBJ2-5,many,CASSPRSGSMETQYF,TGTGCCAGCAGTCCACGTAGCGGGAGTATGGAGACCCAGTACTTC
TRBD2,TRBV19,TRBJ2-1,many,CASSIDQGLAGTSYNEQFF,TGTGCCAGTAGTATAGATCAAGGCCTAGCGGGGACGTCCTACAATGAGCAGTTCTTC
.,TRBV29-1,TRBJ2-1,.,CSVDRRTAYNEQFF,TGCAGCGTTGACCGCCGGACAGCTTACAATGAGCAGTTCTTC
.,TRBV6-6,TRBJ1-1,many,CASSYGQMGGEAFF,TGTGCCAGCAGTTACGGACAGATGGGGGGTGAAGCTTTCTTT
.,TRBV6-1,TRBJ2-1,many,CASSVGPGQREQFF,TGTGCCAGCAGTGTGGGTCCGGGACAACGAGAGCAGTTCTTC
.,TRBV10-3,TRBJ2-1,.,CAISPVERTSYNEQFF,TGTGCCATCAGCCCGGTAGAGCGGACCTCCTACAATGAGCAGTTCTTC
.,TRBV7-2,TRBJ2-3,.,CASSFGGLREDTQYF,TGTGCCAGCAGCTTTGGGGGCTTGAGGGAAGATACGCAGTATTTT
.,TRBV20-1,TRBJ2-1,.,CSATRGAEQFF,TGCAGTGCTACCCGTGGGGCCGAGCAGTTCTTC
.,TRBV4-2,TRBJ2-5,.,CASSQGGAQETQYF,TGTGCCAGCAGCCAAGGGGGGGCACAAGAGACCCAGTACTTC
TRBD2,TRBV7-3,TRBJ2-3,.,CASSSGLAGVFPDTQYF,TGTGCCAGCAGCTCGGGACTAGCGGGAGTGTTCCCAGATACGCAGTATTTT
TRBD1,TRBV29-1,TRBJ2-7,many,CSVETGQSSREQYF,TGCAGCGTTGAGACGGGACAGTCAAGCCGCGAGCAGTACTTC
TRBD1,TRBV5-4,TRBJ2-2,many,CASSSQPGQGNTGELFF,TGTGCCAGCAGCTCTCAACCGGGACAGGGAAACACCGGGGAGCTGTTTTTT
TRBD1,TRBV5-1,TRBJ2-5,few,CASSLARSGGETQYF,TGCGCCAGCAGCTTGGCGAGATCAGGGGGAGAGACCCAGTACTTC
.,TRBV7-2,TRBJ2-1,few,CASTPRPPHEQFF,TGTGCCAGCACCCCAAGGCCACCCCATGAGCAGTTCTTC
.,TRBV10-3,TRBJ1-4,.,CAINQATNEKLFF,TGTGCAATCAACCAGGCAACTAATGAAAAACTGTTTTTT
.,TRBV12-3/TRBV12-4,TRBJ2-4,.,CASSLQGAKNIQYF,TGTGCCAGCAGTCTCCAGGGGGCCAAAAACATTCAGTACTTC
.,TRBV29-1,TRBJ2-7,.,CSVDPTGAHYEQYF,TGCAGCGTTGACCCGACGGGAGCCCACTACGAGCAGTACTTC
.,TRBV9,TRBJ1-1,.,CASSERDLTEAFF,TGTGCCAGCAGTGAAAGGGATCTCACTGAAGCTTTCTTT
TRBD1,TRBV3-1,TRBJ2-1,.,CASSQDRAAQFF,TGTGCCAGCAGTCAAGACAGGGCGGCGCAGTTCTTC
.,TRBV28,TRBJ2-2,many,CASSIGAVNTGELFF,TGTGCCAGCAGTATCGGGGCGGTCAACACCGGGGAGCTGTTTTTT
TRBD2,TRBV14,TRBJ2-2,few,CASSPRLAQKANTGELFF,TGTGCCAGCAGCCCTCGACTAGCGCAAAAAGCGAACACCGGGGAGCTGTTTTTT
.,TRBV20-1,TRBJ2-1,few,CSARDLLSSNEQFF,TGCAGTGCTAGAGATCTTCTATCTTCCAATGAGCAGTTCTTC
.,TRBV7-2,TRBJ1-2,many,CASSSNYGYTF,TGTGCCAGCAGCTCTAACTATGGCTACACCTTC
TRBD1,TRBV9,TRBJ2-7,many,CASSPPGTGVAEQYF,TGTGCCAGCAGCCCACCCGGGACAGGGGTCGCCGAGCAGTACTTC
.,TRBV19,TRBJ2-2,.,CASSMGQGYAGELFF,TGTGCCAGTAGTATGGGGCAGGGGTATGCCGGGGAGCTGTTTTTT
.,TRBV28,TRBJ2-3,few,CASSLDRLRSDTQYF,TGTGCCAGCAGTTTAGACCGGCTTCGGTCAGATACGCAGTATTTT
.,TRBV11-2,TRBJ2-3,many,CASSLGLGTDTQYF,TGTGCCAGCAGCTTAGGTTTAGGCACAGATACGCAGTATTTT
.,TRBV20-1,TRBJ2-7,.,CSATAVFTGSYEQYF,TGCAGTGCCACTGCCGTCTTCACGGGCTCCTACGAGCAGTACTTC